Following are 5 T cell receptor beta chains from one sample sequenced in a study of blood T cell repertoires in COVID-19. The assay was immunoSEQ multiplex PCR, and TCRdb's table has in-frame clones only and misses some. The sample shows about 190,000 clones, about four fifths of them seen only once. Material for sequencing was PBMCs or T cells enriched from blood (not recorded which). These receptors were taken from a woman aged 30 to 39 who had recovered from COVID-19.

This clone was seen only a few times. This chain uses TRBV5-1 with TRBJ1-2; TRBD1 agrees at 7 bases. The CDR3 runs to 17 residues. CDR1 and CDR2 (germline): SGHRS, YFSETQ. With 5 bases clipped from V and 8 bases from J, the junction kept 21 bases outside the gene matches. CDR3 bases: TGCGCCAGCAGGTCACCCCTCCCTCGACAGGGAAGCGACGGCTACACCTTC. Translating gives CASRSPLPRQGSDGYTF.

V usage is TRBV27 and J usage is TRBJ2-1; 7 nucleotides agree with TRBD1. The germline CDR1 and CDR2 sequences are MNHEY and SMNVEV (reference sequence). The CDR3 extends over 15 amino acids. After removal of 5 bases from V and 4 bases from J, the junction contained 8 bases not matched to a gene. This CDR3 is CASSDRDLVYNEQFF. CDR3 DNA: TGTGCCAGCAGTGACAGGGATTTGGTATACAATGAGCAGTTCTTC.

The chain combines TRBV5-6 with TRBJ1-1, with 7 bases lining up with TRBD1. The J segment lost 4 bases and the V segment lost 2 bases, leaving 8 bases of the junction unmatched. Germline loops: CDR1 SGHDT, CDR2 YYEEEE. The CDR3 sequence is 15 residues long. The CDR3 DNA reads TGTGCCAGCAGCTTAGGGGGCGAGCGCGGCACTGAAGCTTTCTTT. This translates into CASSLGGERGTEAFF.

The chain couples TRBV5-1 to TRBJ2-1, with 7 bases lining up with TRBD2. Germline values: CDR1 SGHRS, CDR2 YFSETQ. This CDR3 has 14 amino acids. V shed 3 bases and J 1 base; nucleotides not matched to a gene: 1. The CDR3 here is CASSSGGSYNEQFF. The CDR3 coding sequence is TGCGCCAGCAGCTCGGGAGGATCCTACAATGAGCAGTTCTTC.

DNA of the CDR3: TGTGCCAGCGGGACAGGCGGTAGCTCTGGAAACACCATATATTTT. Encoded protein: CASGTGGSSGNTIYF. The chain recombines TRBV28 with TRBJ1-3; TRBD1 agrees at 8 bases. This CDR3 is built from 15 residues. V gave up 8 bases and J gave up 0 bases; unmatched junction bases: 6. Germline CDR1 and CDR2: MDHEN and SYDVKM.